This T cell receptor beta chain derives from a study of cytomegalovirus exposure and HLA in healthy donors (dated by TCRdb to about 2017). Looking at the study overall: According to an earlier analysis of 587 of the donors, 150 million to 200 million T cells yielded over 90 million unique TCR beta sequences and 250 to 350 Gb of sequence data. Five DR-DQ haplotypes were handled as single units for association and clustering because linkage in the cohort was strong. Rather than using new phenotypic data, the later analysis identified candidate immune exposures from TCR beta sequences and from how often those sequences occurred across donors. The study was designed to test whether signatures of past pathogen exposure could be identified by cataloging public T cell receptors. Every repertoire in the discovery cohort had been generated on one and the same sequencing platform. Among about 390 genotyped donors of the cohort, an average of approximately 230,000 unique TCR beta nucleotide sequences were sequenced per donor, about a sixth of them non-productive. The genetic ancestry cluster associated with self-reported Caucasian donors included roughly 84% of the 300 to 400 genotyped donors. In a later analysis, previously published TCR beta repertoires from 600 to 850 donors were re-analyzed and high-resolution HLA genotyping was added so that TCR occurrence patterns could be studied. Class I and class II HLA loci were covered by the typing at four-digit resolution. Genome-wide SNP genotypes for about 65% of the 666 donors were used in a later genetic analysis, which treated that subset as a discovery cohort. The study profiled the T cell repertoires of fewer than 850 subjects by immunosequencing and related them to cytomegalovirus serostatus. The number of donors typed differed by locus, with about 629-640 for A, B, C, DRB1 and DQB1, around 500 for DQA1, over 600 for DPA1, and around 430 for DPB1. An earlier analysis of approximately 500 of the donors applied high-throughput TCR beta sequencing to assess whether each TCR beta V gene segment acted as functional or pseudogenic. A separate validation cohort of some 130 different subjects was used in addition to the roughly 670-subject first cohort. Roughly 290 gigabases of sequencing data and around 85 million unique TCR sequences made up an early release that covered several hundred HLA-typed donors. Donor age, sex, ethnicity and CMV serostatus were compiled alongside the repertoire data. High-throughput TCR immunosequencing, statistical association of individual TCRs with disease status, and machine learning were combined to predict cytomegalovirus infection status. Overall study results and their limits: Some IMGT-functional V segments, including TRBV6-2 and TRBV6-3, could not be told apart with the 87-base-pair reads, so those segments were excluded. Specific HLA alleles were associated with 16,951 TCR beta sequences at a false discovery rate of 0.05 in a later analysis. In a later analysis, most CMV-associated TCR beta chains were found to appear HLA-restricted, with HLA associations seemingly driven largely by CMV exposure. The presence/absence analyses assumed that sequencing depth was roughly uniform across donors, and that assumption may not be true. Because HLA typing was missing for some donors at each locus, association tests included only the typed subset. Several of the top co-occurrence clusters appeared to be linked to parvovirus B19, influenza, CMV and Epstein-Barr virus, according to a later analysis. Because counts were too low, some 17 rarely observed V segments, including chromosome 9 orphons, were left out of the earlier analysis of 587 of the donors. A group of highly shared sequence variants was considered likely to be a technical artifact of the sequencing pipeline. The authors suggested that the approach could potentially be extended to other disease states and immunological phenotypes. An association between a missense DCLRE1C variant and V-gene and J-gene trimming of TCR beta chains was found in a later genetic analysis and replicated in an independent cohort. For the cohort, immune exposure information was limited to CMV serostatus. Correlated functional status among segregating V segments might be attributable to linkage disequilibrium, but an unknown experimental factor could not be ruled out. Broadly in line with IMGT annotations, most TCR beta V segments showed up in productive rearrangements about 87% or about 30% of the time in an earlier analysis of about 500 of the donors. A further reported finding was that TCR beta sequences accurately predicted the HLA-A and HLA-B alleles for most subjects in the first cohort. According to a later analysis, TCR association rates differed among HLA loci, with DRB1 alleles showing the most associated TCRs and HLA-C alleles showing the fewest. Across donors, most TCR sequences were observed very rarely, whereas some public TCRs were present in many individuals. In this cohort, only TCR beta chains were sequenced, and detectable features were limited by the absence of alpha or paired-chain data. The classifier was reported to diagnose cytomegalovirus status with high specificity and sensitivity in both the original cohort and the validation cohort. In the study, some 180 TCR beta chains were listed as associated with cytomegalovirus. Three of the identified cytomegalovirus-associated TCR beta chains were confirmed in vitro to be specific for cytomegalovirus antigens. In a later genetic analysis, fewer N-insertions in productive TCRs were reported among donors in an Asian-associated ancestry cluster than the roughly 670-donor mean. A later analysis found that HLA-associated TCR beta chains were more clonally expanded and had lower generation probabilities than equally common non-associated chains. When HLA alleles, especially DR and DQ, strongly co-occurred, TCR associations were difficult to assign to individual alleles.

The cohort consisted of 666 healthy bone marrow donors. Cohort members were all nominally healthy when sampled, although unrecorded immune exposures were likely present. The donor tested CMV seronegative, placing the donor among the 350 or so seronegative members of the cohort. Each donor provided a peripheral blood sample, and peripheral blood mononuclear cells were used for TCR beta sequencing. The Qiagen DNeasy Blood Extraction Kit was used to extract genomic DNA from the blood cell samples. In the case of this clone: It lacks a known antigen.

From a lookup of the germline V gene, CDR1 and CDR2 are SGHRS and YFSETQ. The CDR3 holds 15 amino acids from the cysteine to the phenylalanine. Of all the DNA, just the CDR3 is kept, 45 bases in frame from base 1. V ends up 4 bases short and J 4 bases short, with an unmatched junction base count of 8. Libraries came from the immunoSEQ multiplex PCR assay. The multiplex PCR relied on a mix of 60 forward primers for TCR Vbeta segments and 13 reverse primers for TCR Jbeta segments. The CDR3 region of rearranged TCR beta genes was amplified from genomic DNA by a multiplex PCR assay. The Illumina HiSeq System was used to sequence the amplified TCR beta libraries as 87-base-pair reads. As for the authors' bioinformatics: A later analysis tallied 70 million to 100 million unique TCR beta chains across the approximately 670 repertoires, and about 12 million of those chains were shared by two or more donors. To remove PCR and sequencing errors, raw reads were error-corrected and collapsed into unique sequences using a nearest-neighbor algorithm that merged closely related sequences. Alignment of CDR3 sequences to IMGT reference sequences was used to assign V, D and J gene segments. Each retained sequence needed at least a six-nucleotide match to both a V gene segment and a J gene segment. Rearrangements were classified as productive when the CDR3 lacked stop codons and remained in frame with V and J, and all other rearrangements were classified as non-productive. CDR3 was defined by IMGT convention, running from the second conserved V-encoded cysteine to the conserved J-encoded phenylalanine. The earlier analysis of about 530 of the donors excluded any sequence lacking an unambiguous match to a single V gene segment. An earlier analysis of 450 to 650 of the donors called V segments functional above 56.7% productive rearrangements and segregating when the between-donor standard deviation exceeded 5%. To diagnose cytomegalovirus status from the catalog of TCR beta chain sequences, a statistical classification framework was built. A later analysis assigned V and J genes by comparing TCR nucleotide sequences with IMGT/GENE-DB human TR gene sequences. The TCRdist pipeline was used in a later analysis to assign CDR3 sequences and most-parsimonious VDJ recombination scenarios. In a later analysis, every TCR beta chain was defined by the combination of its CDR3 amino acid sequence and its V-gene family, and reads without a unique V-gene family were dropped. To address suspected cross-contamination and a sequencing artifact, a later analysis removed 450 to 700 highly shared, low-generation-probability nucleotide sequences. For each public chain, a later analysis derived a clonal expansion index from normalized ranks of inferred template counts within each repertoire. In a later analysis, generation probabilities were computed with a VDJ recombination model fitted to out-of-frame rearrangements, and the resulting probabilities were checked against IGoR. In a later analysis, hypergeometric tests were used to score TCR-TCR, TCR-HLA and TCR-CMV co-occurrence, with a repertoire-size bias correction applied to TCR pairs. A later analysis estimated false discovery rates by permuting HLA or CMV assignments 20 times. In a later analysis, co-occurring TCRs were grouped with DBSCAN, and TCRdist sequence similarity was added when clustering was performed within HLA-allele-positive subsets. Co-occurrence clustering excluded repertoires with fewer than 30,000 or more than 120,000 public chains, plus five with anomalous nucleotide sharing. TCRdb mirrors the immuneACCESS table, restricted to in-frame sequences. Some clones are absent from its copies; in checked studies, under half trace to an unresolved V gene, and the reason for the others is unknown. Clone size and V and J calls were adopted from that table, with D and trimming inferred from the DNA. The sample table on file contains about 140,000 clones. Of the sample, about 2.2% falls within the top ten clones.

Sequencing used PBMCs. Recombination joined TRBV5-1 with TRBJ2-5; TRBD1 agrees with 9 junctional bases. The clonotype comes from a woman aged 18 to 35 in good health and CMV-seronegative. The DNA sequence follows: TGCGCCAGCAGCCCGGACAGGGGCCCTCCAGAGACCCAGTACTTC. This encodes CASSPDRGPPETQYF.